The 6 T cell receptor beta chains below come from one sample, sequenced in a study of OX40 agonist ivuxolimab in advanced cancers. Generated by immunoSEQ multiplex PCR, the TCRdb table keeps only in-frame clones and is missing some. The table includes under 85,000 clones, around 87% detected once. The source material was CD4+ or CD8+ T cells sorted from blood, sampled in a trial of the OX40 agonist ivuxolimab. The receptors derive from an adult with an advanced solid tumor such as melanoma, head and neck, liver or kidney cancer.

The chain combines TRBV4-3 with TRBJ1-3, with D hard to call. Trimming took 3 bases from V and 3 from J, leaving 12 bases between them. There are 15 residues in the CDR3. Germline V CDR1 and CDR2: LGHNA, YSLEER. CDR3 loop: CASSQSPEVGNTIYF. CDR3 nucleotides: TGCGCCAGCAGCCAGAGTCCGGAGGTTGGAAACACCATATATTTT.

The chain employs TRBV28 and TRBJ1-5; D call uncertain. V dropped 2 bases and J dropped 1 base, with 9 bases sitting between them. This CDR3 contains 15 residues. Germline values: CDR1 MDHEN, CDR2 SYDVKM. This CDR3 is CASSLPFISNQPQHF. The DNA of the CDR3 is TGTGCCAGCAGTTTACCTTTTATCAGCAATCAGCCCCAGCATTTT.

The chain links TRBV27 to TRBJ1-2; TRBD1 agrees at 9 bases. With V trimmed by 4 bases and J by 2 bases, 8 bases remained unmatched. Germline CDR1 and CDR2: MNHEY and SMNVEV (reference sequence). The CDR3 totals 16 residues. CDR3 DNA sequence: TGTGCCAGCAGTTCCCCCTCGACAGGGGGAAACTATGGCTACACCTTC. Protein sequence: CASSSPSTGGNYGYTF.

A few counts support this clone. Other DNA sequences in the sample encode the same CDR3. The V and J genes are TRBV11-2 and TRBJ1-6; 7 bases are shared with TRBD1. This CDR3 comprises 16 residues. The junction had 12 bases not matched to a gene; V was cut back by 5 bases and J by 8 bases. Looked up from germline, CDR1 is SGHAT and CDR2 is FQNNGV. The CDR3 spells CASSDYRGPGYSPLHF. The CDR3 bases are TGTGCCAGCAGCGATTACAGGGGTCCGGGGTATTCACCCCTCCACTTT.

This clone was detected only a few times. CDR3 coding DNA: TGCGCCAGCAGCCAAGAACGGGGAGGGGGGACAGGCCTCCACTTT. As protein: CASSQERGGGTGLHF. The chain uses TRBV4-1 and TRBJ1-6; 8 bases align to TRBD1. The CDR3 is made up of 15 amino acids. Germline CDR1 is MGHRA and CDR2 is YSYEKL. V lost 0 bases, J lost 15 bases, and 10 bases stayed unmatched.

V gene TRBV28 combines with J gene TRBJ2-2; D may correspond to TRBD1 or TRBD2 (6 bases each). The CDR3 runs 16 residues. Germline V gene data show CDR1 as MDHEN and CDR2 as SYDVKM. Trimming took 1 base from V and 7 from J, leaving 16 bases between them. The CDR3 sequence is CASSLSRRRGDGELFF. The CDR3 DNA reads as TGTGCCAGCAGTTTATCCCGGCGGAGGGGGGACGGGGAGCTGTTTTTT.